One and the same sample provided the 6 T cell receptor beta chains below, sequenced in a study of blood T cells in healthy people across ages. Alongside a J-beta primer mix, a sample-barcoded 5' primer served in a second PCR lasting about 6 to 11 cycles. Via MiXCR, TCRdb re-called the 5' RACE reads, giving one row per CDR3 protein. The data contain 1.6 million or so distinct CDR3 sequences, about 32% of them singletons. The specimen was blood. The receptors were sampled from a woman in her twenties or thirties in good health.

J is TRBJ2-7 and V is TRBV18; 9 nucleotides agree with TRBD1. Germline CDR1 and CDR2: KGHSH and LQKENI. The CDR3 has 15 amino acids. The trim removed 5 bases at V and 5 bases at J, leaving 10 bases unmatched. In DNA form, the CDR3 reads TGTGCCAGCTCAGGAGGGGGACAGGGTATCCACGAGCAGTACTTC. Its translation is CASSGGGQGIHEQYF.

This clonotype was counted many times. The rearrangement joins TRBV20-1 to TRBJ2-3; 12 nucleotides line up with TRBD1. V trimming: 4 bases; J trimming: 4 bases; junction bases outside the gene matches: 6. CDR1 is DFQATT and CDR2 is SNEGSKA in the germline V gene (reference sequence). The CDR3 covers 15 residues. Here the CDR3 DNA reads TGCAGTGCTACCCCCGGGACAGGGGGCGCAGATACGCAGTATTTT. Encoded protein: CSATPGTGGADTQYF.

This clonotype was picked up many times. The chain uses TRBV5-1 and TRBJ2-7; D is undetermined. Germline V CDR1 and CDR2: SGHRS, YFSETQ. V gave up 3 bases and J gave up 2 bases, with 12 bases separating them. The CDR3 length is 14 residues. CDR3 in DNA: TGCGCCAGCAGCTCCATAGGGCCTGCCTACGAGCAGTACTTC. It translates to CASSSIGPAYEQYF.

This chain joins TRBV12-3 or TRBV12-4 and TRBJ1-2; 7 bases agree with TRBD1. This CDR3 is built from 15 residues. The junction had 7 bases not matched to a gene; V was cut back by 0 bases and J by 6 bases. The CDR3, as DNA: TGTGCCAGCAGTTTAGCCGCAGGGGGAAGTAATGGCTACACCTTC. This codes for CASSLAAGGSNGYTF.

This clonotype was recorded a few times. Written as DNA, the CDR3 is TGCAGTGCTAGCGTAGATACGCAGTATTTT. Amino acid sequence: CSASVDTQYF. This sequence joins TRBV20-1 and TRBJ2-3; D is undetermined. The CDR3 runs 10 residues. Germline V gives CDR1 DFQATT, CDR2 SNEGSKA (reference sequence). Between the trimmed V and J ends, which lost 3 bases and 5 bases, there was a span of 3 bases.

This clonotype was counted a few times. This chain joins TRBV5-6 and TRBJ2-1; TRBD1 might be the D (5 bases). The CDR3 is made up of 14 amino acids. The V gene lost 0 bases and the J gene lost 8 bases, with 12 bases spanning the gap. The germline CDR1 and CDR2 sequences are SGHDT and YYEEEE. This chain's CDR3 is CASSLVVQGYEQFF. CDR3 DNA sequence: TGTGCCAGCAGCTTGGTTGTCCAGGGCTATGAGCAGTTCTTC.